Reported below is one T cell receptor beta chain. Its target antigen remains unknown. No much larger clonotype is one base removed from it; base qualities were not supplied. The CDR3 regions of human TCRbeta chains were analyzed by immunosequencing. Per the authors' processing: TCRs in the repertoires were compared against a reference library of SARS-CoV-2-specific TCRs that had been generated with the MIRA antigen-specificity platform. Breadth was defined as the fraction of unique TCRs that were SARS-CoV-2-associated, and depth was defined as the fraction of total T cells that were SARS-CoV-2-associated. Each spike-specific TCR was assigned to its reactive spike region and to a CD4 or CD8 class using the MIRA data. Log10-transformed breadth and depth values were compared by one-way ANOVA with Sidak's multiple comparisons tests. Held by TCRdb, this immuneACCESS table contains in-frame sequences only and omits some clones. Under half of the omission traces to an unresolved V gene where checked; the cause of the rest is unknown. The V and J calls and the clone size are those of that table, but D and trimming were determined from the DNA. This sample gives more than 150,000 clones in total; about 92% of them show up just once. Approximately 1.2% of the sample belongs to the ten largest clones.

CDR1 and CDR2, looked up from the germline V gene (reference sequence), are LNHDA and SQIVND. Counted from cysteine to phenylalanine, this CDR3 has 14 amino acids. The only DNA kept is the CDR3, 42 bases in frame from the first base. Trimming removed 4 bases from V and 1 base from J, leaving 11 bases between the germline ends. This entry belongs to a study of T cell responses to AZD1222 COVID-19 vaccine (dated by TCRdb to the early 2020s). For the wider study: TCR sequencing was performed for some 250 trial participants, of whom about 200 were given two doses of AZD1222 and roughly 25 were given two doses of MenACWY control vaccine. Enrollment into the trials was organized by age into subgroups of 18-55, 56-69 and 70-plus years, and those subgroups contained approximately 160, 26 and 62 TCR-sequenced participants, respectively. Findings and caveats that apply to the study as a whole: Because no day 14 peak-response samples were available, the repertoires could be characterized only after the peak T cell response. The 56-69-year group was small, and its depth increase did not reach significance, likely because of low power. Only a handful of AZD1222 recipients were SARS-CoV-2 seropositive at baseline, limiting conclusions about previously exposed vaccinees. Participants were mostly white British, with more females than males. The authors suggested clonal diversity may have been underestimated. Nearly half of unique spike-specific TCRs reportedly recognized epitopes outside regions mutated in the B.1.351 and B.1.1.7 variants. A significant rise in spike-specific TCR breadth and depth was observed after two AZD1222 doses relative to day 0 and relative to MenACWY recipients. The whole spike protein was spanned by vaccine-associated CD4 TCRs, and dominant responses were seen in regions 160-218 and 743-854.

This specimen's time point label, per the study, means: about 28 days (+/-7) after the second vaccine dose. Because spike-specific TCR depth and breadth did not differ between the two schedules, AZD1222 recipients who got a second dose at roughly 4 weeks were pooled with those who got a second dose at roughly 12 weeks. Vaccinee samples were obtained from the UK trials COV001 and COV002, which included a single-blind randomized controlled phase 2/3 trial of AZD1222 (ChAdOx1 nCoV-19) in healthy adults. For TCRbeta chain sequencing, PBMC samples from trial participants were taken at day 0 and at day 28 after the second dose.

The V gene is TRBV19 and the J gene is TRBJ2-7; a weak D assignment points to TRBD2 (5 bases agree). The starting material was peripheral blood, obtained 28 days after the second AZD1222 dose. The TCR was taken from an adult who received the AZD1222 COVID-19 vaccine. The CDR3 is CASSKYSDSYEQYF. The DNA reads TGTGCCAGTAGTAAATATAGCGATTCCTACGAGCAGTACTTC.